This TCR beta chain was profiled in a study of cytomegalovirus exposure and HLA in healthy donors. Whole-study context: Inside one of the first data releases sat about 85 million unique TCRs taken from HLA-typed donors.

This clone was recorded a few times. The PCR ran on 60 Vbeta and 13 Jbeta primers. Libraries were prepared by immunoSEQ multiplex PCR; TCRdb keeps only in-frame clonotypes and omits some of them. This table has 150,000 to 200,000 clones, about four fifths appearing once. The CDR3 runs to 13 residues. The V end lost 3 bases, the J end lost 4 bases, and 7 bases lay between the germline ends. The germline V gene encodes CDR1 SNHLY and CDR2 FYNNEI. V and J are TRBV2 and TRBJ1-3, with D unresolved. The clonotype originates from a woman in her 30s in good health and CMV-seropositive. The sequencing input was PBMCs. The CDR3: CASSEGRGNTIYF. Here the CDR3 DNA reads TGTGCCAGCAGTGAGGGCAGAGGAAACACCATATATTTT.